The sequence of this T cell receptor (beta chain) was determined in a study of memory CD4+ T cells and cytomegalovirus serostatus. The protocol was immunoSEQ multiplex PCR, while the TCRdb copy is restricted to in-frame clones and leaves out a portion. Here the sample spans about 75,000 clones, 78% being singletons. The sort gate was single viable CD3+CD4+CD8-CD45RO+ cells for memory CD4+ T cells. This receptor was taken from an adult in good health and CMV-seropositive. The source material was memory CD4+ T cells from blood.

CDR3 protein: CASSQGASGSKGQFF. In DNA form, the CDR3 reads TGTGCCAGCAGTCAGGGGGCTAGCGGGAGCAAGGGGCAGTTCTTC. The chain combines TRBV7-2 with TRBJ2-1, with 10 nucleotides matching TRBD2. The CDR3 sequence is 15 residues long. V shed 6 bases and J 12 bases; nucleotides not matched to a gene: 14. Looked up from germline, CDR1 is SGHTA and CDR2 is FQGNSA.